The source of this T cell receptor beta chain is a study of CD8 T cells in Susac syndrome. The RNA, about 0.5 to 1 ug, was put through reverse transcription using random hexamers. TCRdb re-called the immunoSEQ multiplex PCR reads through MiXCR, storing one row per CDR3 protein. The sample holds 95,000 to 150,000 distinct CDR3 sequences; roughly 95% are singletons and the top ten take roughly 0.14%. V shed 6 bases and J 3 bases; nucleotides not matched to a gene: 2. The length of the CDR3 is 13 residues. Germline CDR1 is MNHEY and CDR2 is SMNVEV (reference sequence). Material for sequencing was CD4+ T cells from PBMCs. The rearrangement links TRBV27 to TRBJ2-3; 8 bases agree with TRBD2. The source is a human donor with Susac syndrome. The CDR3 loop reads CASRGGRTDTQYF. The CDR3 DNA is TGTGCCAGCAGAGGCGGGAGGACAGATACGCAGTATTTT.